This T cell receptor beta chain appears in the sequencing data of a study of blood T cell repertoires in COVID-19. Across the study: Sources were T cells, B-cell-depleted T cells, or PBMCs; the material itself was cDNA or gDNA.

Trimming cost V 3 bases and J 2 bases, with 7 bases left between them. CDR3 length: 13 residues. Profiling relied on immunoSEQ multiplex PCR, and the TCRdb table lists in-frame clones only, not all of them. The top ten hold roughly 1.5% of the sample, which has roughly 300,000 clones, around 85% seen once. Sequencing used peripheral blood. The sequence derives from a human donor with COVID-19, enrolled during active disease. The donor label of this sample is uncertain. The V and J genes are TRBV12-3 or TRBV12-4 and TRBJ1-1; D unresolved. CDR3 coding DNA: TGTGCCAGCAGTTTGAGCTCTAACACTGAAGCTTTCTTT. It specifies CASSLSSNTEAFF.